Sequencing of this TCR beta chain was carried out in a study of shared clonotypes between healthy human individuals. CD45RO-negative, CCR7-selected cells formed the naive CD8 fraction, which excluded terminally differentiated effector memory CD45RA+ cells. V was clipped by 2 bases and J by 6 bases, with 7 bases between them. Germline lookup yields CDR1 MNHEY and CDR2 SVGAGI. The CDR3 sequence is 13 residues long. The repertoire was sequenced with immunoSEQ multiplex PCR; TCRdb's copy has only in-frame clones and lacks some. The sample carries about 2 million clones, about 95% recorded once. This clone was found once. The sample carries other DNA sequences with the same CDR3.

Sequencing input: naive CD8+ T cells sorted from blood. V usage is TRBV6-5 and J usage is TRBJ2-2, with D perhaps given as TRBD1 or TRBD2 (5 bases each). The receptor comes from a man between 18 and 29 years old in good health. The CDR3 coding sequence is TGTGCCAGCAGTTACGGGACGCCCGGGGAGCTGTTTTTT. Amino acid sequence: CASSYGTPGELFF.